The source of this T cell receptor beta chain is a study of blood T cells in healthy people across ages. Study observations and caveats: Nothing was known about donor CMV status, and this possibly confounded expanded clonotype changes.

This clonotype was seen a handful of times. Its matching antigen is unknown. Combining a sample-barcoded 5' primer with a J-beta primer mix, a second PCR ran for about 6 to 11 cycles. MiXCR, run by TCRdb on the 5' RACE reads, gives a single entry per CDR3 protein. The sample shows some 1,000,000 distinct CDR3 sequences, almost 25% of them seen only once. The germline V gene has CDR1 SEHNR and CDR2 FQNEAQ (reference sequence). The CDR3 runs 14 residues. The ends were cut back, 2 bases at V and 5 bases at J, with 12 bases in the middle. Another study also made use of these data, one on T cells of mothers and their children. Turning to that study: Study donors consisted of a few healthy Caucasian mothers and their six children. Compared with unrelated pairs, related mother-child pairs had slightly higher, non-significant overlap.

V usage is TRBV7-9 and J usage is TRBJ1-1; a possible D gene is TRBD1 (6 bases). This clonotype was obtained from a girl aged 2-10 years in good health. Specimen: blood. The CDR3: CASSLHSQGTEAFF. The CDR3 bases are TGTGCCAGCAGCTTACACTCCCAGGGGACTGAAGCTTTCTTT.